Each of the 27 T cell receptor beta chains below was sequenced from the same sample in a study of CXCR3-negative and CXCR3-positive naive CD8 T cells. The TRB libraries of cDNA were built by UMI-labeled 5' RACE. TCRdb reprocessed the 5' RACE reads; each CDR3 protein has one entry and no DNA is given. This listing includes about 48,000 distinct CDR3 sequences. Sample: memory CD8+ T cells from blood. These receptors all stem from a human donor in good health. Some clones in this sample may be carry-over from other donors' samples.

V gene TRBV15 combines with J gene TRBJ2-7; the D call of TRBD1 rests on TCRdb alone, since no DNA is present to check it. Germline V lookup: CDR1 LNHNV, CDR2 YYDKDF (reference sequence). This CDR3 has 17 residues. The CDR3 sequence: CATSREPETSGSYEQYF. The complete variable domain, with remaining parts taken from reference TRBV15 and TRBJ2-7, reads DAMVIQNPRYQVTQFGKPVTLSCSQTLNHNVMYWYQQKSSQAPKLLFHYYDKDFNNEADTPDNFQSRRPNTSFCFLDIRSPGLGDTAMYLCATSREPETSGSYEQYFGPGTRLTVT.

This rearrangement joins TRBV6-6 to TRBJ1-1; lacking DNA, the TRBD1 call made by TCRdb goes unchecked. This CDR3 contains 13 residues. Looked up from germline, CDR1 is MNHNY and CDR2 is SVGAGI (reference sequence). The CDR3 reads CASSFAGYTEAFF.

The chain carries TRBV5-1 and TRBJ1-1. The CDR3 has 15 residues. The germline V gene has CDR1 SGHRS and CDR2 YFSETQ. The CDR3 reads CASSLDRGGGTEAFF.

Its frequency marks this clonotype as medium-sized. The rearrangement uses TRBV20-1 and TRBJ2-2; as DNA is missing, the TRBD2 call by TCRdb cannot be tested. The CDR3 is made up of 15 amino acids. CDR1 is DFQATT, CDR2 SNEGSKA, per germline (reference sequence). This chain's CDR3 is CSARRGGRDTGELFF.

This chain connects TRBV29-1 to TRBJ2-1; the TCRdb call, TRBD2, lacks DNA for checking. Germline assignment: CDR1 SQVTM and CDR2 ANQGSEA. The CDR3 totals 15 residues. The CDR3: CSVALSGGSANEQFF.

The chain carries TRBV28 and TRBJ2-1; TCRdb selects TRBD1, and the lack of DNA leaves this call unchecked. The CDR3 consists of 16 residues. CDR1 MDHEN and CDR2 SYDVKM come from the germline V gene. The CDR3 is CASSFSRGLSYNEQFF.

The gene calls are TRBV5-6 and TRBJ1-5; TCRdb's assignment of TRBD1 cannot be checked, as there is no DNA. The CDR3 length is 17 residues. Germline values: CDR1 SGHDT, CDR2 YYEEEE. The CDR3 sequence is CASSLFRDVYSNQPQHF.

This chain links TRBV11-3 with TRBJ2-1; the TCRdb call, TRBD2, lacks DNA for checking. Germline values: CDR1 SGHNT, CDR2 YENEEA. The CDR3 runs 15 residues. The CDR3 spells CASSVTSGVYNEQFF. The full variable domain, with the rest looked up from reference TRBV11-3 and TRBJ2-1, is EAGVVQSPRYKIIEKKQPVAFWCNPISGHNTLYWYLQNLGQGPELLIRYENEEAVDDSQLPKDRFSAERLKGVDSTLKIQPAELGDSAVYLCASSVTSGVYNEQFFGPGTRLTVL.

The chain links TRBV29-1 to TRBJ2-5; TCRdb gives TRBD2 as the D gene, but with no DNA this cannot be confirmed. CDR1 and CDR2 (germline): SQVTM, ANQGSEA. The CDR3 totals 12 residues. The CDR3 sequence: CSVLPLDGTQYF.

This chain joins TRBV6-4 and TRBJ2-2. Germline CDR1 MRHNA, CDR2 SNTAGT. The CDR3 runs 12 residues. The CDR3 spells CASRQETGELFF.

The chain has TRBV25-1 and TRBJ2-7. This CDR3 spans 12 amino acids. Germline assignment: CDR1 MGHDK and CDR2 SYGVNS. The chain's CDR3 is CASSEYSYEQYF.

CDR3 loop: CASTGTGDADEQYF. V and J are TRBV19 and TRBJ2-7; TCRdb returns TRBD1, unconfirmable since there is no DNA. The CDR3 is 14 amino acids. Per germline, CDR1 LNHDA and CDR2 SQIVND (reference sequence). Combining the CDR3 with reference TRBV19 and TRBJ2-7 gives the whole variable domain DGGITQSPKYLFRKEGQNVTLSCEQNLNHDAMYWYRQDPGQGLRLIYYSQIVNDFQKGDIAEGYSVSREKKESFPLTVTSAQKNPTAFYLCASTGTGDADEQYFGPGTRLTVT.

The V gene is TRBV5-1, the J gene TRBJ2-2; TCRdb proposes TRBD1, but this gene call is untestable without DNA. This CDR3 comprises 15 residues. Germline CDR1 and CDR2: SGHRS and YFSETQ. The CDR3 loop reads CASSFGGPITGELFF.

The chain combines TRBV12-3 or TRBV12-4 with TRBJ2-5; TCRdb calls TRBD2, which cannot be checked without DNA. This CDR3 has 14 residues. The chain's CDR3 is CASKLAGAPETQYF.

This rearrangement joins TRBV9 to TRBJ2-1; TCRdb picks TRBD1, but there is no DNA to check that call. The germline V gene has CDR1 SGDLS and CDR2 YYNGEE. The CDR3 has 15 residues. CDR3 sequence reads: CASSVDRAPYNEQFF.

The rearrangement links TRBV11-2 to TRBJ1-3. The germline V gene encodes CDR1 SGHAT and CDR2 FQNNGV. The CDR3 spans 15 residues. The CDR3 sequence: CASSLTGISGNTIYF.

This chain uses TRBV7-9 with TRBJ2-3; TCRdb reports TRBD2, a call that lacks DNA to check it against. The V gene's germline CDR1 is SEHNR and CDR2 FQNEAQ (reference sequence). The CDR3 runs to 19 residues. The CDR3 sequence is CASSVSPFRTSGGLDTQYF.

The chain links TRBV29-1 to TRBJ2-1; TCRdb's D gene call, TRBD2, goes unchecked for lack of DNA. The CDR3 is made up of 19 amino acids. From germline, CDR1 is SQVTM and CDR2 ANQGSEA. The CDR3 region is CSVEDGSSGGPRSYNEQFF.

The chain has TRBV10-3 and TRBJ2-1; TCRdb indicates TRBD1, and absent DNA this call remains unverified. Per the germline V gene, CDR1 is ENHRY and CDR2 is SYGVKD. This CDR3 is 13 amino acids long. The CDR3 spells CATGGGTSDEQFF.

By frequency, this clonotype registers medium-sized (0.01 to 0.1%). This chain joins TRBV6-4 and TRBJ2-3; without DNA, the TCRdb call of TRBD1 cannot be checked. Germline V gene sequence: CDR1 MRHNA, CDR2 SNTAGT. CDR3 size: 15 residues. CDR3 region: CASSDGTGGTDTQYF.

This clonotype is medium-sized by frequency. V is TRBV11-3 and J is TRBJ2-1; TCRdb returns TRBD2, unconfirmable since there is no DNA. CDR1 is SGHNT and CDR2 is YENEEA in the germline V gene. There are 14 residues in the CDR3. CDR3: CASSGTSGNNEQFF. Combining the CDR3 with reference TRBV11-3 and TRBJ2-1 gives the whole variable domain EAGVVQSPRYKIIEKKQPVAFWCNPISGHNTLYWYLQNLGQGPELLIRYENEEAVDDSQLPKDRFSAERLKGVDSTLKIQPAELGDSAVYLCASSGTSGNNEQFFGPGTRLTVL.

This chain's CDR3 is CASSVDTDYRRGTQYF. J is TRBJ2-5 and V is TRBV9; the TRBD2 assignment by TCRdb is unverifiable without DNA. This CDR3 has 16 amino acids. Germline-derived CDR1 and CDR2 are SGDLS and YYNGEE.

The chain recombines TRBV4-3 with TRBJ2-7; TCRdb reports TRBD1, a call that lacks DNA to check it against. The CDR3 covers 14 residues. Germline CDR1 is LGHNA and CDR2 is YSLEER. CDR3 sequence: CASSHRQGSYEQYF.

This rearrangement joins TRBV28 to TRBJ2-1; TCRdb designates TRBD1, a call that cannot be tested without DNA. This CDR3 is built from 15 residues. Germline V lookup: CDR1 MDHEN, CDR2 SYDVKM. Here the CDR3 reads CASKTGTGYYNEQFF.

The chain combines TRBV28 with TRBJ1-1; TCRdb reports TRBD1, a call that lacks DNA to check it against. CDR3 size: 14 residues. Germline assignment: CDR1 MDHEN and CDR2 SYDVKM. CDR3 protein: CASSFGTGNTEAFF. The variable domain in full, with the rest retrieved from reference TRBV28 and TRBJ1-1, is DVKVTQSSRYLVKRTGEKVFLECVQDMDHENMFWYRQDPGLGLRLIYFSYDVKMKEKGDIPEGYSVSREKKERFSLILESASTNQTSMYLCASSFGTGNTEAFFGQGTRLTVV.

The rearrangement joins TRBV3-1 to TRBJ2-3; TCRdb picks TRBD2, but there is no DNA to check that call. CDR1 LGHDT and CDR2 YNNKEL come from the germline V gene (reference sequence). CDR3 length equals 16 residues. The chain's CDR3 is CASSQDAGGQTDTQYF.

V is TRBV6-5 and J is TRBJ2-3. The germline gives CDR1 MNHEY, CDR2 SVGAGI. CDR3 length: 16 residues. The CDR3: CASSYRRFSSTDTQYF.